This T cell receptor (beta chain) was documented in a study of T cells after yellow fever vaccination. Broader study findings: Clones from primary vaccination mostly reappeared after the booster (approximately 96% CD4, approximately 88% CD8). CD4 and CD8 compartments shared a small share of clonotypes.

TCR cDNA was made by 5'RACE template switching, adding a universal primer site and UMIs. MiXCR was run by TCRdb on the 5' RACE reads, yielding one entry per CDR3 protein. The table has more than 95,000 distinct CDR3 sequences, around 9.8% seen once. The germline V and J ends were trimmed by 3 bases and 5 bases, with 11 bases remaining between them. This CDR3 has 14 amino acids. Note on this clonotype: Antigen unknown.

The chain is built from TRBV12-3 or TRBV12-4 and TRBJ1-5; no clear D. Sequencing was performed on CD8+ T cells sorted from PBMCs, taken on the day of the yellow fever booster vaccination. This TCR came from a man younger than 35 who received the YFV17D yellow fever vaccine. DNA of the CDR3: TGTGCCAGCAGTTTCGGGCCCGAGGATCAGCCCCAGCATTTT. Translating gives CASSFGPEDQPQHF.